This T cell receptor (beta chain) was found in a study of blood T cell repertoires in COVID-19 (dated by TCRdb to between 2020 and 2021). Study-wide context: Samples from collaborators originated in the United States, Italy and Spain and spanned both the acute and convalescent phases of COVID-19. Subjects who had been exposed to COVID-19, were actively infected with it, or had recovered from it provided the deeply sampled blood TCRbeta repertoires that made up the dataset. The repertoires were released in a freely available public database meant as a resource for research on the immune response to SARS-CoV-2. The material from the prospective study consisted of cDNA or gDNA derived from T cells, B-cell-depleted T cells, or PBMCs. Where available, HLA class I and class II types were taken from metadata supplied by the sample provider and were not determined by assay-based typing. The samples were drawn from the first 160 participants of the ongoing ImmuneRACE study and from 950 to 1,500 subjects provided by 6 global collaborators. A de-identified subject ID, COVID-19 status, age in years and sex were almost always included in the sample metadata. Broader findings and caveats from the paper: Clinical and demographic metadata were provided uncurated, with the amount varying by source and participant.

TCRbeta CDR3 regions were amplified from genomic DNA by means of the immunoSEQ Assay, a bias-controlled multiplex PCR. In the authors' own workflow: The number of nucleated cells in each sample was estimated from the amplification of reference gene primers within the assay. To quantify the absolute abundance of each unique TCRbeta CDR3 rearrangement, sequence reads were collapsed and filtered. Productive Simpson clonality was computed per sample as the square root of Simpson's diversity index over productive rearrangements. TCRdb stores this immuneACCESS table with in-frame sequences only. Part of the clones is absent; in the studies checked, under half of the shortfall reflects unresolved V genes, and no reason is known for the rest. V and J calls and clone size are as listed in that table; D and trimming were resolved from the DNA. The sample profile shows some 310,000 clones; 75% to 90% of them were found once. Jointly, the top ten make up 2.5% to 3% of the sample.

Trimmed from V: 2 bases; trimmed from J: 6 bases; junction bases lacking a gene match: 16. The CDR3 spans 18 residues, from the cysteine through the phenylalanine. Only the CDR3 part of the read is kept: 54 bases, read in frame from the first base. The germline V gene specifies SGHVS as CDR1 and FQNEAQ as CDR2. About this clone itself: It has no known antigen specificity. One base away there is no much larger clone; base qualities are not given.

At one collaborating source in Seattle, patients were enrolled during active infection and were followed longitudinally through the course of disease. Collaborating institutions collected whole blood in K2EDTA tubes following their own protocols. Collaborator samples were shipped for TCRbeta analysis as frozen whole blood, isolated PBMCs, or DNA extracted from either sample type. This clonotype was sampled from a woman in her 30s with COVID-19, enrolled during active disease. The chain uses TRBV7-8 and TRBJ2-1; TRBD2 fits 7 bases in the junction. The sequenced sample was peripheral blood. CDR3 protein: CASSLRPTTGEGGNEQFF. The DNA sequence reads TGTGCCAGCAGCTTACGGCCTACTACGGGGGAGGGCGGCAATGAGCAGTTCTTC.